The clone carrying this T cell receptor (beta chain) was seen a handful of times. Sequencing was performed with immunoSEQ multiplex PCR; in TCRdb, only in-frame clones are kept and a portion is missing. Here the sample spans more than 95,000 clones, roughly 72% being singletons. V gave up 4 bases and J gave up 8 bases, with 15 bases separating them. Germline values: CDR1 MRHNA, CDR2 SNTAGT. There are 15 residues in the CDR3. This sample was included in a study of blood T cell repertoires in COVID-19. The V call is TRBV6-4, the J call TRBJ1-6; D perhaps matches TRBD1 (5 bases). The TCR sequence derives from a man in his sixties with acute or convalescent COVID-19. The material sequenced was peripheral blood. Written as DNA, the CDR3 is TGTGCCAGCAGTGCTTGGGCAGGGTCTGATTCACCCCTCCACTTT. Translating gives CASSAWAGSDSPLHF.